The next 15 T cell receptor beta chains were all read from a single sample in a study of radiation and T cells in renal cell carcinoma. Time point reported: blood 4 weeks post-SBRT, at nephrectomy. Indicated treatment: 15 Gy SBRT to primary tumor, nephrectomy 4 weeks later. TCRdb's copy holds only in-frame clones and misses some; the assay was immunoSEQ multiplex PCR. The table records under 100,000 clones, over 80% of them present only once. The input for sequencing was blood, taken from a patient whose treatment included radiotherapy and nephrectomy. These receptors originate from a man in his forties or fifties with renal cell carcinoma.

This chain links TRBV7-3 with TRBJ2-1; no clear D gene. Looked up from germline, CDR1 is SGHTA and CDR2 is FQGTGA. The V end lost 5 bases, the J end lost 0 bases, and 14 bases lay between the germline ends. The CDR3 runs to 16 residues. The DNA for the CDR3 is TGTGCCAGCAGCCGATGGACGGCGAGCTCCTACAATGAGCAGTTCTTC. Translation: CASSRWTASSYNEQFF. The entire variable domain, with the rest obtained from reference TRBV7-3 and TRBJ2-1, is as follows: GAGVSQTPSNKVTEKGKYVELRCDPISGHTALYWYRQSLGQGPEFLIYFQGTGAADDSGLPNDRFFAVRPEGSVSTLKIQRTERGDSAVYLCASSRWTASSYNEQFFGPGTRLTVL.

V and J are TRBV10-3 and TRBJ1-1; a weak D match, TRBD1 (5 bases). The CDR3 totals 15 residues. V was clipped by 7 bases and J by 1 base, with 16 bases between them. Germline loops: CDR1 ENHRY, CDR2 SYGVKD. Here the CDR3 reads CAITRQRQPNTEAFF. In DNA form, the CDR3 reads TGTGCCATCACCCGACAGAGACAACCGAACACTGAAGCTTTCTTT.

This chain joins TRBV5-4 and TRBJ1-2; D remains unclear. This CDR3 region has 13 residues. V was cut by 4 bases and J by 3 bases, with 10 bases left in between. CDR1 is SGHNT, CDR2 YYREEE, per germline (reference sequence). The chain's CDR3 is CASSPRLDYGYTF. The CDR3 DNA reads TGTGCCAGCAGCCCTCGGTTGGACTATGGCTACACCTTC. Filled out from reference TRBV5-4 and TRBJ1-2, the complete variable domain reads ETGVTQSPTHLIKTRGQQVTLRCSSQSGHNTVSWYQQALGQGPQFIFQYYREEENGRGNFPPRFSGLQFPNYSSELNVNALELDDSALYLCASSPRLDYGYTFGSGTRLTVV.

This sequence joins TRBV5-1 and TRBJ1-2; D may be TRBD1 (5 bases). Germline V CDR1 and CDR2: SGHRS, YFSETQ. The CDR3 covers 13 residues. V dropped 3 bases and J dropped 4 bases, with 10 bases sitting between them. CDR3 nucleotides: TGCGCCAGCAGCTGGGACGGCCGCTATGGCTACACCTTC. This encodes CASSWDGRYGYTF.

This clone has just one count. This CDR3 is CASSIYAWGTGGIETQYF. The CDR3 bases are TGTGCCAGTAGTATCTACGCGTGGGGTACAGGGGGCATCGAGACCCAGTACTTC. The V gene is TRBV19, the J gene TRBJ2-5; 9 bases match TRBD1. The CDR3 is 18 amino acids. Germline assignment: CDR1 LNHDA and CDR2 SQIVND (reference sequence). V gave up 3 bases and J gave up 5 bases; unmatched junction bases: 16.

This clone was observed a handful of times. J is TRBJ1-4 and V is TRBV5-1, with TRBD1 matching 9 bases. This CDR3 is 15 amino acids long. Germline V lookup: CDR1 SGHRS, CDR2 YFSETQ. The trim removed 0 bases at V and 7 bases at J, leaving 4 bases unmatched. In nucleotides, the CDR3 is TGCGCCAGCAGCTTGGCGACAGGGGGAGGTGAAAAACTGTTTTTT. As protein: CASSLATGGGEKLFF.

The CDR3 sequence: CASSLGPDTYEQYF. In nucleotides, the CDR3 is TGTGCCAGCAGCTTAGGGCCCGATACCTACGAGCAGTACTTC. V is TRBV11-3 and J is TRBJ2-7, with D unresolved. Germline-derived CDR1 and CDR2 are SGHNT and YENEEA. Trimming stripped 1 base from V and 2 bases from J, with 9 bases between. The length of the CDR3 is 14 residues. Variable domain in full (rest from reference TRBV11-3 and TRBJ2-7): EAGVVQSPRYKIIEKKQPVAFWCNPISGHNTLYWYLQNLGQGPELLIRYENEEAVDDSQLPKDRFSAERLKGVDSTLKIQPAELGDSAVYLCASSLGPDTYEQYFGPGTRLTVT.

This chain connects TRBV29-1 to TRBJ1-2; TRBD1 is a possible D gene (5 bases). The length of the CDR3 is 12 residues. Looked up from germline, CDR1 is SQVTM and CDR2 is ANQGSEA. V gave up 3 bases and J gave up 9 bases, with 14 bases separating them. CDR3 sequence (DNA): TGCAGCGTTGATCGAGGGGAACGGAGCTACACCTTC. It translates to CSVDRGERSYTF. The complete variable domain, with remaining parts taken from reference TRBV29-1 and TRBJ1-2, reads SAVISQKPSRDICQRGTSLTIQCQVDSQVTMMFWYRQQPGQSLTLIATANQGSEATYESGFVIDKFPISRPNLTFSTLTVSNMSPEDSSIYLCSVDRGERSYTFGSGTRLTVV.

This rearrangement joins TRBV6-6 to TRBJ1-5; D uncertain. The CDR3 totals 13 residues. The germline CDR1 and CDR2 sequences are MNHNY and SVGAGI (reference sequence). Deletions cut 11 bases from V and 9 bases from J, with 20 bases between. CDR3 DNA: TGTGCCGGGCGCGCGGGAGGCCATCGGCCCCAGCATTTT. Protein: CAGRAGGHRPQHF.

The chain couples TRBV7-9 to TRBJ2-3, with TRBD1 as a possible D gene (6 bases). CDR3 length equals 16 residues. V lost 5 bases to trimming and J lost 1 base, with 16 bases between them. Germline loops: CDR1 SEHNR, CDR2 FQNEAQ (reference sequence). The CDR3 sequence: CASSPPRTDRTDTQYF. CDR3 coding DNA: TGTGCCAGCAGCCCCCCCAGGACAGATCGCACAGATACGCAGTATTTT.

Written as DNA, the CDR3 is TGTGCCAGCACCGGGCAAAGTTTAGTGAACACTGAAGCTTTCTTT. Amino acid sequence: CASTGQSLVNTEAFF. The chain couples TRBV28 to TRBJ1-1; D is uncertain. This CDR3 spans 15 amino acids. Germline V CDR1 and CDR2: MDHEN, SYDVKM. V lost 7 bases to trimming and J lost 0 bases, with 15 bases between them.

This clone came up a few times. V usage is TRBV2 and J usage is TRBJ1-5, with D hard to call. V was trimmed by 3 bases and J by 6 bases, leaving 9 bases between them. Germline V gene data show CDR1 as SNHLY and CDR2 as FYNNEI. CDR3 length: 13 residues. CDR3: CASSDFIGQPQHF. For the CDR3, the DNA is TGTGCCAGCAGTGACTTCATAGGTCAGCCCCAGCATTTT.

This chain uses TRBV5-1 with TRBJ1-2; possibly TRBD1 for D (6 bases). Germline V lookup: CDR1 SGHRS, CDR2 YFSETQ. The ends were cut back, 0 bases at V and 0 bases at J, with 18 bases in the middle. This CDR3 is built from 18 residues. The CDR3 loop is CASSLALSGDSANYGYTF. DNA of the CDR3: TGCGCCAGCAGCTTGGCACTTTCAGGGGACTCCGCTAACTATGGCTACACCTTC. The full variable domain, in which reference TRBV5-1 and TRBJ1-2 provide the parts outside the CDR3, is KAGVTQTPRYLIKTRGQQVTLSCSPISGHRSVSWYQQTPGQGLQFLFEYFSETQRNKGNFPGRFSGRQFSNSRSEMNVSTLELGDSALYLCASSLALSGDSANYGYTFGSGTRLTVV.

This clone was recorded only once. The V gene is TRBV4-1, the J gene TRBJ2-5, with TRBD2 matching over 7 bases. Trimming cost V 4 bases and J 4 bases; bases outside gene matches: 6. The germline CDR1 and CDR2 sequences are MGHRA and YSYEKL. This CDR3 region has 14 residues. CDR3 bases: TGCGCCAGCAGCCCCGCGGGGAGGGGAGAGACCCAGTACTTC. Amino acids: CASSPAGRGETQYF.

CDR3 DNA: TGTGCCAGCAGCTTACTAGCAAACGCCGGGGAGCTGTTTTTT. Translated: CASSLLANAGELFF. The chain employs TRBV7-3 and TRBJ2-2; possible D gene TRBD2, 5 bases. This CDR3 has 14 amino acids. The V and J ends lost 2 bases and 6 bases respectively, with 10 bases between them. CDR1 SGHTA and CDR2 FQGTGA come from the germline V gene. Using reference TRBV7-3 and TRBJ2-2 for the parts outside the CDR3, the full variable domain is GAGVSQTPSNKVTEKGKYVELRCDPISGHTALYWYRQSLGQGPEFLIYFQGTGAADDSGLPNDRFFAVRPEGSVSTLKIQRTERGDSAVYLCASSLLANAGELFFGEGSRLTVL.